The 14 T cell receptor beta chains below come from one sample, sequenced in a study of shared clonotypes between healthy human individuals. Only in-frame clones appear in the TCRdb table, and some are missing; sequencing was by immunoSEQ multiplex PCR. Among roughly 2,300,000 clones listed, 85% to 95% were seen once. Sequenced input: naive CD4+ T cells from PBMCs. Stated subset: CD45RA+ positively selected. The receptors originated from a man between 18 and 29 years old in good health. Some clones in this sample may be carry-over from other donors' samples.

The chain combines TRBV29-1 with TRBJ2-1, with 11 bases identical to TRBD2. The CDR3 length is 17 residues. The ends lost 7 bases at V and 2 bases at J; junction bases unmatched: 13. Germline assignment: CDR1 SQVTM and CDR2 ANQGSEA. The CDR3 bases are TGCAGCGGTTCTGGACTAGCGGGTCTGGGGGCCTACAATGAGCAGTTCTTC. Protein sequence: CSGSGLAGLGAYNEQFF.

V and J are TRBV28 and TRBJ1-2; unclear D gene. Per the germline V gene, CDR1 is MDHEN and CDR2 is SYDVKM. Trimming stripped 4 bases from V and 2 bases from J, with 8 bases between. This CDR3 is 13 amino acids long. Here the CDR3 reads CASSSNWNYGYTF. CDR3 sequence (DNA): TGTGCCAGCAGTTCAAATTGGAACTATGGCTACACCTTC.

This clone has just one count. The chain joins TRBV28 to TRBJ2-7, with TRBD1 matching 8 bases. Germline V gives CDR1 MDHEN, CDR2 SYDVKM. The CDR3 sequence is 17 residues long. V lost 5 bases, J lost 5 bases, and 17 bases stayed unmatched. CDR3 DNA: TGTGCCAGCAGTCCATCGGGATTGGGCAGGGGGCGCGACGAGCAGTACTTC. It encodes CASSPSGLGRGRDEQYF.

Only one count was recorded for this clone. The V call is TRBV27, the J call TRBJ1-2; possible D gene TRBD1, 5 bases. This CDR3 contains 14 residues. Trimming took 7 bases from V and 8 from J, leaving 20 bases between them. CDR1 is MNHEY and CDR2 is SMNVEV in the germline V gene (reference sequence). The CDR3 nucleotides read TGTGCCAGCAAGTCCTCTTATTCCGGGGGGGGCTACACCTTC. As protein: CASKSSYSGGGYTF.

This chain links TRBV15 with TRBJ2-3; D unclear. CDR3 size: 16 residues. Germline V lookup: CDR1 LNHNV, CDR2 YYDKDF (reference sequence). V lost 1 base and J 1 base, leaving 12 bases between the germline ends. CDR3 sequence: CATSRARGLGTDTQYF. The CDR3 nucleotides read TGTGCCACCAGCAGAGCGCGTGGTCTAGGCACAGATACGCAGTATTTT.

The rearrangement links TRBV29-1 to TRBJ2-3; no clear D. CDR3 length equals 13 residues. Germline values: CDR1 SQVTM, CDR2 ANQGSEA. Trimming cost V 2 bases and J 8 bases, with 14 bases left between them. This chain's CDR3 is CSVERSDKGTQYF. Written as DNA, the CDR3 is TGCAGCGTTGAAAGGTCCGACAAGGGTACGCAGTATTTT.

This chain links TRBV2 with TRBJ2-3, with D possibly matching TRBD1 (6 bases). This CDR3 has 15 residues. Between the trimmed V and J ends, which lost 6 bases and 0 bases, there was a span of 13 bases. Germline V lookup: CDR1 SNHLY, CDR2 FYNNEI. The chain's CDR3 is CASSRGQPSTDTQYF. Written as DNA, the CDR3 is TGTGCCAGCAGCCGAGGACAGCCAAGCACAGATACGCAGTATTTT.

V usage is TRBV5-1 and J usage is TRBJ1-1; D is uncertain. Trimming shortened V by 0 bases and J by 2 bases, and 8 bases separated the two germline ends. Germline-derived CDR1 and CDR2 are SGHRS and YFSETQ. CDR3 size: 14 residues. The CDR3 is CASSLVRLNTEAFF. The CDR3 DNA is TGCGCCAGCAGCTTGGTTCGGTTAAACACTGAAGCTTTCTTT. Complete variable domain (other parts from reference TRBV5-1 and TRBJ1-1): KAGVTQTPRYLIKTRGQQVTLSCSPISGHRSVSWYQQTPGQGLQFLFEYFSETQRNKGNFPGRFSGRQFSNSRSEMNVSTLELGDSALYLCASSLVRLNTEAFFGQGTRLTVV.

This clone came up once. V and J are TRBV28 and TRBJ2-2; TRBD2 aligns across 11 bases. This CDR3 spans 14 amino acids. Germline CDR1 and CDR2: MDHEN and SYDVKM. The junction had 4 bases not matched to a gene; V was cut back by 7 bases and J by 6 bases. The CDR3 DNA follows: TGTGCCAGCATGGGGACTAGCGGTCCCGGGGAGCTGTTTTTT. This sequence encodes CASMGTSGPGELFF.

This clone was picked up one time. The J gene is TRBJ2-7, the V gene TRBV7-3; maybe TRBD2 (5 bases). The CDR3 is made up of 14 amino acids. V lost 5 bases and J 6 bases, leaving 17 bases between the germline ends. Germline CDR1 and CDR2: SGHTA and FQGTGA. Written as DNA, the CDR3 is TGTGCCAGCAGCACAGAGGGCCCCCCGGGCGAGCAGTACTTC. It codes for CASSTEGPPGEQYF. Looking up the rest from reference TRBV7-3 and TRBJ2-7 gives the full variable domain: GAGVSQTPSNKVTEKGKYVELRCDPISGHTALYWYRQSLGQGPEFLIYFQGTGAADDSGLPNDRFFAVRPEGSVSTLKIQRTERGDSAVYLCASSTEGPPGEQYFGPGTRLTVT.

The chain recombines TRBV6-1 with TRBJ1-5; D gene ambiguous. This CDR3 region has 14 residues. Trimming took 5 bases from V and 0 from J, leaving 8 bases between them. CDR1 and CDR2 (germline): MNHNS, SASEGT. The CDR3, as DNA: TGTGCCAGCAGTATCCTTTATAGCAATCAGCCCCAGCATTTT. Protein sequence: CASSILYSNQPQHF.

The chain employs TRBV6-5 and TRBJ1-2, with D unresolved. CDR3 length: 12 amino acids. V lost 5 bases and J 2 bases, leaving 6 bases between the germline ends. Germline CDR1 reads MNHEY; CDR2 reads SVGAGI. CDR3 in amino acids: CASSRNNYGYTF. CDR3 bases: TGTGCCAGCAGTCGAAACAACTATGGCTACACCTTC.

V and J are TRBV2 and TRBJ1-1; D gene uncertain. The germline CDR1 and CDR2 sequences are SNHLY and FYNNEI. V was pared by 3 bases and J by 6 bases, with 8 bases between. This CDR3 region has 12 residues. The CDR3 region has the DNA TGTGCCAGCAGTGACGGGGTTGCTGAAGCTTTCTTT. Translation gives CASSDGVAEAFF.

This sequence joins TRBV20-1 and TRBJ1-6, with 7 bases matching TRBD1. The CDR3 consists of 11 residues. Germline V gene sequence: CDR1 DFQATT, CDR2 SNEGSKA (reference sequence). V lost 6 bases to trimming and J lost 10 bases; unmatched junction nucleotides: 3. This chain's CDR3 is CSALQGSPLHF. CDR3 bases: TGCAGTGCATTACAGGGGTCACCCCTCCACTTT.